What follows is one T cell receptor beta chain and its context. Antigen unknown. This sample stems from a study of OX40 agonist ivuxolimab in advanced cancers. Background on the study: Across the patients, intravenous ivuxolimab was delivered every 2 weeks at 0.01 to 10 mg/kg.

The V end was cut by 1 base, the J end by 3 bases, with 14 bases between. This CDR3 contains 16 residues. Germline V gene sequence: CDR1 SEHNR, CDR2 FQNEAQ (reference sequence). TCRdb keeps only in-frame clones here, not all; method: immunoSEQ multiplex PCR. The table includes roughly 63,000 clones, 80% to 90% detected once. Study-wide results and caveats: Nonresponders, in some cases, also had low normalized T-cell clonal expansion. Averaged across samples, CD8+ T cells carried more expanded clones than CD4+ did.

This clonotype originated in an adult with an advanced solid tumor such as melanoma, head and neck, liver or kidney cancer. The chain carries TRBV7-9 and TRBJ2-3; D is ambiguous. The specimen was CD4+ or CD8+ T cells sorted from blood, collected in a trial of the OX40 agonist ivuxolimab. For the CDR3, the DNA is TGTGCCAGCAGCTTAGTGTCTGACTGGATAACAGATACGCAGTATTTT. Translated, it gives CASSLVSDWITDTQYF.